Below are 23 T cell receptor beta chains sequenced from a single sample in a study of cytotoxic CD8 clonotypes in ibrutinib-treated CLL. TCRdb's copy holds only in-frame clones and misses some; the assay was immunoSEQ multiplex PCR. This table has about 160,000 clones, 70% to 90% appearing once. The starting material was PBMCs, obtained at disease progression, from a patient treated with ibrutinib. The source is a human donor with chronic lymphocytic leukemia.

The CDR3 spells CASRTRPDFAAKNIQYF. The CDR3 region has the DNA TGCGCCAGCAGAACAAGGCCCGATTTCGCAGCCAAAAACATTCAGTACTTC. The V and J genes are TRBV4-1 and TRBJ2-4; D is unresolved. CDR3 length: 17 residues. V lost 6 bases and J 0 bases, leaving 18 bases between the germline ends. The V gene's germline CDR1 is MGHRA and CDR2 YSYEKL.

This clone was recorded once. This chain connects TRBV28 to TRBJ1-2; perhaps TRBD1 as D (5 bases). V lost 6 bases and J lost 1, with 15 bases in between. This CDR3 comprises 15 residues. The germline V gene has CDR1 MDHEN and CDR2 SYDVKM. This chain's CDR3 is CASSLGTARNYGYTF. CDR3 nucleotides: TGTGCCAGCAGCTTAGGGACGGCACGTAACTATGGCTACACCTTC.

This sequence joins TRBV7-2 and TRBJ2-5; D unresolved. This CDR3 contains 14 residues. V gave up 4 bases and J gave up 1 base, with 10 bases separating them. Germline lookup yields CDR1 SGHTA and CDR2 FQGNSA. The CDR3 DNA reads TGTGCCAGCAGCTCAGGAAGGATCCAAGAGACCCAGTACTTC. Protein sequence: CASSSGRIQETQYF.

The chain combines TRBV7-8 with TRBJ1-3; the D gene is possibly TRBD1 (6 bases). V was cut by 3 bases and J by 4 bases, with 16 bases left in between. Germline V gene lookup returns CDR1 SGHVS and CDR2 FQNEAQ. This CDR3 contains 16 residues. The CDR3 DNA follows: TGTGCCAGCAGCTTTCGGGAGGCAGGGGTAGGAAACACCATATATTTT. It specifies CASSFREAGVGNTIYF. Together with reference TRBV7-8 and TRBJ1-3, the CDR3 gives the full variable domain: GAGVSQSPRYKVAKRGQDVALRCDPISGHVSLFWYQQALGQGPEFLTYFQNEAQLDKSGLPSDRFFAERPEGSVSTLKIQRTQQEDSAVYLCASSFREAGVGNTIYFGEGSWLTVV.

This CDR3 is CASSLYSDISQETQYF. In DNA form, the CDR3 reads TGCGCCAGCAGCTTGTATTCGGATATCTCCCAAGAGACCCAGTACTTC. The V call is TRBV5-1, the J call TRBJ2-5; D is unclear. The CDR3 runs 16 residues. The germline V gene has CDR1 SGHRS and CDR2 YFSETQ. V was shortened by 1 base and J by 1 base, with 14 bases between the two germline ends.

V usage is TRBV10-3 and J usage is TRBJ2-7; perhaps TRBD1 as D (8 bases). CDR3 length equals 15 residues. Germline CDR1 reads ENHRY; CDR2 reads SYGVKD. The V gene lost 4 bases and the J gene lost 0 bases, with 13 bases spanning the gap. The CDR3 DNA reads TGTGCCATCAGTGTAACAGGGGGGGGCTCCTACGAGCAGTACTTC. Its protein is CAISVTGGGSYEQYF.

The rearrangement joins TRBV6-5 to TRBJ2-5; D is unclear. This CDR3 is built from 11 residues. The germline V and J ends were trimmed by 7 bases and 5 bases, with 8 bases remaining between them. From germline, CDR1 is MNHEY and CDR2 SVGAGI. In nucleotides, the CDR3 is TGTGCCAGCATAGTATTGGAGACCCAGTACTTC. It specifies CASIVLETQYF.

The rearrangement links TRBV7-3 to TRBJ2-1; D unclear. V was shortened by 3 bases and J by 1 base, with 10 bases between the two germline ends. In germline, CDR1 is SGHTA, CDR2 FQGTGA. The CDR3 length is 15 residues. CDR3 protein: CASSFRRSSYNEQFF. Written as DNA, the CDR3 is TGTGCCAGCAGCTTCCGGCGGAGTTCCTACAATGAGCAGTTCTTC.

This chain uses TRBV27 with TRBJ1-5, with TRBD1 as a possible D gene (6 bases). The CDR3 has 16 amino acids. The germline CDR1 and CDR2 sequences are MNHEY and SMNVEV (reference sequence). Trimming pared 2 bases from V and 1 base from J, leaving 12 bases between. The CDR3 coding sequence is TGTGCCAGCAGTTTACGCAGGGGAGGGAGCAATCAGCCCCAGCATTTT. It is translated as CASSLRRGGSNQPQHF.

The chain is built from TRBV5-4 and TRBJ2-6, with TRBD1 as a possible D gene (5 bases). CDR3 length: 17 residues. The V gene's germline CDR1 is SGHNT and CDR2 YYREEE (reference sequence). V dropped 2 bases and J dropped 0 bases, with 12 bases sitting between them. As DNA, the CDR3 is TGTGCCAGCAGCTTACAGGTTCCGCGCTCTGGGGCCAACGTCCTGACTTTC. Encoded protein: CASSLQVPRSGANVLTF.

This clone was counted once. This chain uses TRBV7-9 with TRBJ2-5; TRBD1 agrees at 10 bases. Trimming cost V 8 bases and J 5 bases; bases outside gene matches: 5. Germline V gene data show CDR1 as SEHNR and CDR2 as FQNEAQ (reference sequence). The CDR3 spans 13 residues. The CDR3 DNA reads as TGTGCCAGCGGAGGGACAGGGGTGGAGACCCAGTACTTC. Protein product: CASGGTGVETQYF.

V gene TRBV15 combines with J gene TRBJ1-5; 9 bases fit TRBD1. Germline CDR1 LNHNV, CDR2 YYDKDF (reference sequence). After removal of 5 bases from V and 1 base from J, the junction contained 6 bases not matched to a gene. The CDR3 covers 16 residues. The CDR3 DNA reads TGTGCCACCAGCCGATCCGGGACAGGGAGCAATCAGCCCCAGCATTTT. Translated: CATSRSGTGSNQPQHF.

This rearrangement joins TRBV7-8 to TRBJ2-2; D possibly corresponds to TRBD1 (8 bases). V was clipped by 4 bases and J by 2 bases, with 29 bases between them. The CDR3 sequence is 21 residues long. From germline, CDR1 is SGHVS and CDR2 FQNEAQ. The CDR3 region has the DNA TGTGCCAGCAGCTGGCAACAGGGGGGTGTCCCCGGCGGGAGTAACACCGGGGAGCTGTTTTTT. Translation: CASSWQQGGVPGGSNTGELFF.

In its sample, this clone was seen a few times. The chain uses TRBV7-8 and TRBJ1-5; no firm D call. CDR1 is SGHVS and CDR2 is FQNEAQ in the germline V gene. The CDR3 consists of 14 residues. Deletions cut 0 bases from V and 11 bases from J, with 14 bases between. The CDR3 loop reads CASSLAPSLSSQHF. The DNA for the CDR3 is TGTGCCAGCAGCTTAGCGCCCTCCTTAAGCTCCCAGCATTTT.

The rearrangement joins TRBV5-1 to TRBJ2-3, with D unresolved. Trimming removed 5 bases at V and 0 bases at J, with 13 bases between. CDR3 length: 15 residues. Looked up from germline, CDR1 is SGHRS and CDR2 is YFSETQ. Written as DNA, the CDR3 is TGCGCCAGCAGGAGAGCGCTTACTAGCACAGATACGCAGTATTTT. It specifies CASRRALTSTDTQYF.

This clone was recorded only once. This sequence joins TRBV5-1 and TRBJ1-3, with D unclear. Deletions cut 0 bases from V and 3 bases from J, with 7 bases between. This CDR3 comprises 14 residues. In germline, CDR1 is SGHRS, CDR2 YFSETQ. CDR3 nucleotide sequence: TGCGCCAGCAGCTTGGGTCCGGATGGAAACACCATATATTTT. It encodes CASSLGPDGNTIYF.

This clone was picked up many times. The gene calls are TRBV11-2 and TRBJ1-2, with TRBD1 matching 8 bases. Germline values: CDR1 SGHAT, CDR2 FQNNGV. Trimming removed 4 bases from V and 3 bases from J; junction bases left unmatched: 10. The CDR3 loop spans 16 amino acids. The CDR3 nucleotides are TGTGCCAGCAGCTCGATAAGGGACAGGCGGGACTATGGCTACACCTTC. Translated, it gives CASSSIRDRRDYGYTF.

This rearrangement joins TRBV19 to TRBJ2-3; 10 nucleotides line up with TRBD2. This CDR3 is 15 amino acids long. Germline V CDR1 and CDR2: LNHDA, SQIVND (reference sequence). V lost 7 bases and J lost 4; bases outside the gene matches: 8. The CDR3 protein is CASNTLAGSPDTQYF. DNA for the CDR3: TGTGCCAGTAATACACTAGCGGGATCCCCAGATACGCAGTATTTT.

This clone was recorded a few times. The CDR3 region has the DNA TGTGCCAGCAGCGTACGTCCACTAGCGACCCCCTACAATGAGCAGTTCTTC. Protein product: CASSVRPLATPYNEQFF. V and J are TRBV9 and TRBJ2-1; 7 bases align to TRBD2. The CDR3 spans 17 residues. The J segment lost 2 bases and the V segment lost 1 base, leaving 9 bases of the junction unmatched. The germline V gene encodes CDR1 SGDLS and CDR2 YYNGEE. Full variable domain (remainder filled in from reference TRBV9 and TRBJ2-1): DSGVTQTPKHLITATGQRVTLRCSPRSGDLSVYWYQQSLDQGLQFLIQYYNGEERAKGNILERFSAQQFPDLHSELNLSSLELGDSALYFCASSVRPLATPYNEQFFGPGTRLTVL.

V gene TRBV5-1 combines with J gene TRBJ1-1, with a weak D call TRBD1 (6 bases). CDR1 and CDR2 from the germline V gene are SGHRS and YFSETQ. This CDR3 comprises 18 residues. Trimming stripped 4 bases from V and 0 bases from J, with 22 bases between. The CDR3 loop is CASSLTRGQGGMNTEAFF. As DNA, the CDR3 is TGCGCCAGCAGCCTTACCCGGGGGCAGGGCGGGATGAACACTGAAGCTTTCTTT.

This chain connects TRBV7-3 to TRBJ1-2; TRBD1 matches at 8 bases. The V segment lost 2 bases and the J segment 6 bases; nucleotides outside the gene matches: 11. CDR1 and CDR2 (germline): SGHTA, FQGTGA. This CDR3 is 16 amino acids long. CDR3 in amino acids: CASSLSATGGYNGYTF. The CDR3 DNA reads as TGTGCCAGCAGCTTATCCGCTACAGGGGGGTATAATGGCTACACCTTC.

The chain has TRBV9 and TRBJ2-1, with 7 positions matching TRBD2. V lost 6 bases, J lost 3 bases, and 6 bases stayed unmatched. Germline loops: CDR1 SGDLS, CDR2 YYNGEE. CDR3 size: 14 residues. This CDR3 is CASNPSGDYNEQFF. The CDR3 bases are TGTGCCAGCAACCCTAGCGGCGACTACAATGAGCAGTTCTTC.

This chain links TRBV11-2 with TRBJ2-1; 12 bases are a match to TRBD2. This CDR3 spans 16 amino acids. Germline V CDR1 and CDR2: SGHAT, FQNNGV. With 2 bases clipped from V and 9 bases from J, the junction kept 8 bases outside the gene matches. The DNA of the CDR3 is TGTGCCAGCAGCTTATATCCGGGACTAGCGGGTTCTGAGCAGTTCTTC. Translation gives CASSLYPGLAGSEQFF.